This T cell receptor beta chain was found in a study of breast tumors, draining lymph nodes, adjacent tissues. MiXCR, applied by TCRdb to the multiplex PCR reads, yields one record per CDR3 protein. The sample lists tens of thousands of distinct CDR3 sequences, 60% to 70% occurring once. By sample share, this clonotype is large. The CDR3 length is 14 residues. Trimming left V 3 bases short and J 4 bases short, with 13 bases between. Germline V gives CDR1 SGHAT, CDR2 FQNNGV. The TCR originated in a female donor with breast cancer. Some clones in this sample may be carry-over from other donors' samples. The sequenced material came from tumor-adjacent breast tissue. V and J are TRBV11-2 and TRBJ2-7; D may be TRBD2 (6 bases). The CDR3 sequence is CASSFSGAVYEQYF. Here the CDR3 DNA reads TGTGCCAGCAGCTTTTCGGGAGCGGTTTACGAGCAGTACTTC. The variable domain in full, with the rest retrieved from reference TRBV11-2 and TRBJ2-7, is EAGVAQSPRYKIIEKRQSVAFWCNPISGHATLYWYQQILGQGPKLLIQFQNNGVVDDSQLPKDRFSAERLKGVDSTLKIQPAKLEDSAVYLCASSFSGAVYEQYFGPGTRLTVT.